This TCR beta chain came from a study of cytomegalovirus exposure and HLA in healthy donors. As for this clone: Its antigen is still unknown.

Germline values: CDR1 LNHDA, CDR2 SQIVND (reference sequence). The CDR3 length is 14 residues. Primers for the PCR totalled 60 Vbeta and 13 Jbeta. The data were produced by immunoSEQ multiplex PCR, yet TCRdb's version contains in-frame clones alone and is incomplete. The sample shows more than 95,000 clones, about 9.5% of them seen only once. The study, taken as a whole, reports: Later analysis associated a missense DCLRE1C variant with TCR beta V- and J-gene trimming. In vitro experiments confirmed that three CMV-associated chains were specific for CMV antigens.

The sample taken for sequencing was PBMCs. V and J are TRBV19 and TRBJ2-5, with TRBD1 matching 9 bases. The J call is uncertain, as TRBJ2-7 better fits the DNA end. This TCR was recovered from a man between 35 and 55 years old in good health and CMV-seropositive. The CDR3 loop is CASTYGTGSDEQYF. The CDR3 nucleotides are TGTGCCAGTACGTATGGGACAGGGTCAGACGAGCAGTACTTC.